These 13 T cell receptor beta chains originate from one sample sequenced in a study of T-cell reconstitution after alpha-beta-depleted transplantation in children. It was with unique molecular identifiers that the TCRbeta library was prepared. TCRdb re-analysed the PCR reads in MiXCR, keeping a single row per CDR3 protein. The sample records about 370,000 distinct CDR3 sequences, around 21% being singletons. The input for sequencing was PBMCs from the stem cell graft donor, taken from the stem cell graft. The receptors were sampled from a human donor who donated a stem cell graft to a child with acute myeloid leukemia.

On this clonotype: The CDR3 carries no conserved terminal phenylalanine or tryptophan, so it likely arises from a read error. The rearrangement uses TRBV20-1 and TRBJ1-1; D gene uncertain. Germline CDR1 DFQATT, CDR2 SNEGSKA (reference sequence). Deletions cut 0 bases from V and 2 bases from J, with 16 bases between. The CDR3 has 16 amino acids. The CDR3 loop is CSARDRGESSNTEAFY. The CDR3 coding sequence is TGCAGTGCTAGAGACCGCGGGGAGTCCTCCAACACTGAAGCTTTCTAT.

The table lists this clonotype with many counts. The chain combines TRBV20-1 with TRBJ2-7, with 14 bases fitting TRBD2. V shed 6 bases and J 4 bases; nucleotides not matched to a gene: 8. This CDR3 region has 15 residues. CDR1 DFQATT and CDR2 SNEGSKA come from the germline V gene (reference sequence). CDR3 DNA: TGCAGTGCACCCCCGACTAGCGGGAGGGTATACGAGCAGTACTTC. Translating gives CSAPPTSGRVYEQYF.

This clonotype was seen at least ten times. The chain couples TRBV6-2 or TRBV6-3 to TRBJ2-3, with D maybe TRBD2 (6 bases). Germline CDR1 is MNHEY and CDR2 is SVGEGT. V lost 2 bases to trimming and J lost 10 bases, with 16 bases between them. The CDR3 has 14 amino acids. CDR3: CASSYLPGSGAQYF. The CDR3 DNA follows: TGTGCCAGCAGTTACCTTCCGGGCTCGGGGGCGCAGTATTTT.

The chain is built from TRBV24-1 and TRBJ2-1; D not certain. V was shortened by 4 bases and J by 7 bases, with 16 bases between the two germline ends. The CDR3 has 15 amino acids. The V gene's germline CDR1 is KGHDR and CDR2 SFDVKD. DNA of the CDR3: TGTGCCACCAGTGAGGCCCGGGCCTCTAGGAATGAGCAGTTCTTC. This gives the protein CATSEARASRNEQFF.

This clonotype has more than one count but fewer than ten. The CDR3, as DNA: TGTGCCAGCAGTTTCTCTGCCGGGGGCGGCTACGAGCAGTACTTC. Translation: CASSFSAGGGYEQYF. The rearrangement links TRBV12-3 or TRBV12-4 to TRBJ2-7, with D perhaps assigned TRBD1 or TRBD2 (6 bases each). V lost 3 bases to trimming and J lost 3 bases, with 15 bases between them. There are 15 residues in the CDR3.

This clonotype was seen a handful of times. J is TRBJ2-7 and V is TRBV25-1; D is perhaps TRBD1 (6 bases). CDR1 and CDR2 (germline): MGHDK, SYGVNS. The CDR3 spans 14 residues. V was cut by 8 bases and J by 2 bases, with 16 bases left in between. CDR3 amino acids: CASSKDSGAYEQYF. The CDR3 coding sequence is TGTGCCAGCTCAAAGGACAGTGGGGCCTACGAGCAGTACTTC.

This clonotype occurred a few times. This chain links TRBV25-1 with TRBJ2-7; 9 bases line up with TRBD1. The trim removed 5 bases at V and 2 bases at J, leaving 10 bases unmatched. Germline V CDR1 and CDR2: MGHDK, SYGVNS. The CDR3 runs 16 residues. The CDR3 sequence is CASSSPGTGRPYEQYF. Here the CDR3 DNA reads TGTGCCAGCAGTTCTCCGGGGACAGGGAGACCCTACGAGCAGTACTTC.

The chain has TRBV5-1 and TRBJ2-3, with 8 bases aligning to TRBD2. CDR3 length: 15 residues. J lost 9 bases, V lost 2 bases, and 11 bases had no gene match. In germline, CDR1 is SGHRS, CDR2 YFSETQ. CDR3 coding DNA: TGCGCCAGCAGCTTATCGAGCGGGAGCGTGGGGACGCAGTATTTT. Its translation: CASSLSSGSVGTQYF.

The sample holds many counts of this clonotype. This chain joins TRBV4-1 and TRBJ2-7; D ambiguous. The germline V gene has CDR1 MGHRA and CDR2 YSYEKL. The CDR3 runs 13 residues. Between the trimmed V and J ends, which lost 0 bases and 3 bases, there was a span of 6 bases. The CDR3 loop reads CASSQDSYYEQYF. CDR3 bases: TGCGCCAGCAGCCAAGATAGCTACTACGAGCAGTACTTC.

The V and J genes are TRBV12-3 or TRBV12-4 and TRBJ1-1; unclear D gene. There are 17 residues in the CDR3. V lost 5 bases and J lost 0, with 19 bases in between. CDR3 sequence (DNA): TGTGCCAGCAGTCGGCAGGTTCTTACCGCCATGAACACTGAAGCTTTCTTT. Its protein is CASSRQVLTAMNTEAFF.

The chain joins TRBV5-1 to TRBJ2-3; 8 bases agree with TRBD1. V gave up 1 base and J gave up 6 bases; unmatched junction bases: 7. The V gene's germline CDR1 is SGHRS and CDR2 YFSETQ. This CDR3 has 15 residues. CDR3: CASSLPQGAGDTQYF. The CDR3 coding sequence is TGCGCCAGCAGCTTGCCCCAGGGGGCAGGGGATACGCAGTATTTT.

This clonotype showed up just a few times. The rearrangement links TRBV15 to TRBJ2-7, with 10 bases matching TRBD2. The CDR3 runs 15 residues. V was pared by 0 bases and J by 6 bases, with 5 bases of the junction left unmatched. The germline gives CDR1 LNHNV, CDR2 YYDKDF (reference sequence). This chain's CDR3 is CATSRDLAGAGEQYF. The CDR3, as DNA: TGTGCCACCAGCAGAGATCTAGCGGGAGCGGGCGAGCAGTACTTC.

The V gene is TRBV12-3 or TRBV12-4, the J gene TRBJ1-5; D remains ambiguous. CDR3 size: 16 residues. Trimming cost V 3 bases and J 0 bases, with 12 bases left between them. CDR3 nucleotides: TGTGCCAGCAGTTTGGGAGGGTCGATTAGCAATCAGCCCCAGCATTTT. It yields the protein CASSLGGSISNQPQHF.